The sequence of this T cell receptor beta chain was determined in a study of T cells in Graves' hyperthyroidism and ophthalmopathy. As for the study in general: Peripheral blood collection took place at initial diagnosis, before any treatment.

RNA transcripts gave rise to amplified TCR beta CDR3 regions. The HTBI set primed first-round TCR CDR3 RT-PCR. TCRdb itself ran the multiplex PCR reads through MiXCR, one entry per CDR3 protein. The table has about 600,000 distinct CDR3 sequences, approximately 15% seen once; the top ten hold roughly 3.4%. Germline values: CDR1 GTSNPN, CDR2 SVGIG (reference sequence). This CDR3 region has 14 residues. Trimming left V 3 bases short and J 6 bases short, with 17 bases between. This clonotype was seen a few times. Its antigen is not identified. General study points: Ophthalmopathy, as predicted by the model, came a median around 6 months after the prediction. The blood repertoire included most of the expanded thyroid clonotypes above 0.001.

This clonotype was sampled from a woman between 40 and 55 years old with Graves' ophthalmopathy. Specimen: blood. The V gene is TRBV30, the J gene TRBJ1-2, with D maybe TRBD1 (5 bases). The CDR3 DNA reads as TGTGCCTGGAGGGCCCCCAGGGCCTTAGATGGCTACACCTTC. Amino acids: CAWRAPRALDGYTF.